This T cell receptor (beta chain) was captured by sequencing in a study of blood T cell repertoires in COVID-19. Study background: Collection of acute and convalescent COVID-19 samples took place in the United States, Italy and Spain. Sources were T cells, B-cell-depleted T cells, or PBMCs; the material itself was cDNA or gDNA.

Per the original data handling: It was from reference gene primer amplification that nucleated cell counts were estimated. Measured with immunoSEQ multiplex PCR; TCRdb has only the in-frame clones, and not every one. V and J calls and clone size are copied from that table; D and trimming were computed from the DNA. The sample lists just over 650,000 clones; 90% were seen once. This clone was recorded only once. One end of the junction varies from germline; a read error may be responsible. This receptor was identified in a woman between 18 and 29 years old with acute or convalescent COVID-19. Sequencing was performed on peripheral blood.

CDR3 nucleotides: TGTGCCAGCAGCGTAGGGAGGTACTATTCAGCCCTCCACTTT. Amino acids: CASSVGRYYSALHF. This chain uses TRBV9 with TRBJ1-6; D is unresolved. The CDR3 covers 14 residues. The germline gives CDR1 SGDLS, CDR2 YYNGEE.